This TCR beta chain was retrieved from a study of cytomegalovirus exposure and HLA in healthy donors. Both 60 Vbeta primers and 13 Jbeta primers went into the PCR. Data came from immunoSEQ multiplex PCR; TCRdb stores just in-frame clones and leaves some out. This table has over 100,000 clones, about two thirds appearing once. CDR3 length equals 14 residues. V was pared by 5 bases and J by 7 bases, with 8 bases of the junction left unmatched. Germline V CDR1 and CDR2: MNHNY, SVGAGI (reference sequence). This TCR came from a man in his forties or fifties in good health and CMV-seropositive. This chain uses TRBV6-6 with TRBJ1-2; 9 bases are a match to TRBD1. The sample consisted of PBMCs. CDR3: CASSLDRGTSGYTF. The CDR3 DNA reads TGTGCCAGCAGTCTGGACAGGGGAACGAGTGGCTACACCTTC.